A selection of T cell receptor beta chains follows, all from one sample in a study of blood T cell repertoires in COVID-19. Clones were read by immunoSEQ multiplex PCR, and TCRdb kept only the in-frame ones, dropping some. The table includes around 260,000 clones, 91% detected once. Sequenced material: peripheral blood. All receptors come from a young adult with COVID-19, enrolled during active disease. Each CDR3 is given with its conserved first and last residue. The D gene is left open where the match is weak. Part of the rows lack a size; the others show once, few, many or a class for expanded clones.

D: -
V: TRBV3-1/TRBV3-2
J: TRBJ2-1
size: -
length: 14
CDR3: CASSQRAGNNEQFF
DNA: TGTGCCAGCAGTCAGAGGGCGGGGAACAATGAGCAGTTCTTC

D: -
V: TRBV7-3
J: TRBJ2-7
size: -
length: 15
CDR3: CASSLMSAIGGEQYF
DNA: TGTGCCAGCAGCTTAATGTCGGCCATCGGAGGAGAGCAGTACTTC

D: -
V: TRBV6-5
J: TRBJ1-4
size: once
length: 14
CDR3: CASTSRGTNEKLFF
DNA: TGTGCCAGCACCTCAAGGGGGACAAACGAAAAACTGTTTTTT

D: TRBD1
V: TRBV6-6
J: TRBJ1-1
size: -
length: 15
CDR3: CASSYGQGHSSEAFF
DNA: TGTGCCAGCAGTTACGGACAGGGGCATTCGAGTGAAGCTTTCTTT

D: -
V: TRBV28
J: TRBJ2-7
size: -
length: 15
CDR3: CASSSPSAGSNEQYF
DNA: TGTGCCAGCAGTTCTCCTTCGGCAGGGTCGAACGAGCAGTACTTC

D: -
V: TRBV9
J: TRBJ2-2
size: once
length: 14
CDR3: CASSYTGGTGELFF
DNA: TGTGCCAGCAGTTATACAGGTGGCACCGGGGAGCTGTTTTTT

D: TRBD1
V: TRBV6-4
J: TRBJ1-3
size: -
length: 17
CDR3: CASSDPEDRGPGNTIYF
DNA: TGTGCCAGCAGTGACCCTGAAGACAGGGGCCCTGGAAACACCATATATTTT

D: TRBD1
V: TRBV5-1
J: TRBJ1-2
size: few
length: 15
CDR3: CASSLGSGQGFGYTF
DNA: TGCGCCAGCAGCTTGGGCTCGGGACAGGGGTTTGGCTACACCTTC

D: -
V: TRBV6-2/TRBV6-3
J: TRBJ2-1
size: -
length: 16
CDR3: CASSYSTNPSYNEQFF
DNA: TGTGCCAGCAGTTATTCTACCAATCCCTCCTACAATGAGCAGTTCTTC

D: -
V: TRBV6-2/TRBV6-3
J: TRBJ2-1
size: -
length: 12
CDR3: CASSYSLNEQFF
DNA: TGTGCCAGCAGTTACTCCCTCAATGAGCAGTTCTTC

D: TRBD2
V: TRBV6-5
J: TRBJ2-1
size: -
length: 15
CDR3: CASSITSGLYNEQFF
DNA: TGTGCCAGCAGTATAACTAGCGGCCTTTACAATGAGCAGTTCTTC

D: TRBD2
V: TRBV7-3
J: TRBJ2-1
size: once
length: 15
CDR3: CASSLGLAGEVRQFF
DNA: TGTGCCAGCAGCTTAGGACTAGCGGGAGAAGTTCGGCAGTTCTTC

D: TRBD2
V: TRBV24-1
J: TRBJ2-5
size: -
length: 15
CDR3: CATSDTREALETQYF
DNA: TGTGCCACCAGTGACACCCGGGAGGCTTTAGAGACCCAGTACTTC

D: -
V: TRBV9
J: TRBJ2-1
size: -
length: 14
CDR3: CASSVPPRVDEQFF
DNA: TGTGCCAGCAGCGTACCGCCGCGAGTCGATGAGCAGTTCTTC

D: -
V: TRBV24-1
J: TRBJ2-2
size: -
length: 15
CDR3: CATSAGSTDTGELFF
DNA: TGTGCCACCAGTGCAGGATCTACGGACACCGGGGAGCTGTTTTTT

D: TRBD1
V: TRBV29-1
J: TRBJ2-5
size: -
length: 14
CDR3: CSVVGTGVGETQYF
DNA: TGCAGCGTTGTGGGGACAGGGGTAGGGGAGACCCAGTACTTC

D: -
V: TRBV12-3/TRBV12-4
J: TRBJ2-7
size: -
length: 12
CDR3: CASSASGREQYF
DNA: TGTGCCAGCAGTGCCTCAGGTCGCGAGCAGTACTTC

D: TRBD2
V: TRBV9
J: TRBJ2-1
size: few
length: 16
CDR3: CASSHRAGSSYNEQFF
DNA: TGTGCCAGCAGCCACCGAGCGGGAAGTTCCTACAATGAGCAGTTCTTC

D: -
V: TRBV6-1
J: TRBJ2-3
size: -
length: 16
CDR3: CASSETSTGRTDTQYF
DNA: TGTGCCAGCAGTGAAACCTCGACAGGAAGAACAGATACGCAGTATTTT

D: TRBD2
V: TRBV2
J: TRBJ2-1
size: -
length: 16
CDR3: CASNRIAGQTYNEQFF
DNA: TGTGCCAGCAACCGAATAGCGGGACAAACCTACAATGAGCAGTTCTTC

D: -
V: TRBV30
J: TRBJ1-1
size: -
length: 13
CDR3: CAWSVGANTEAFF
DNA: TGTGCCTGGAGTGTAGGAGCGAACACTGAAGCTTTCTTT

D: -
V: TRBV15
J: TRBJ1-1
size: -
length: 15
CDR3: CATSGVRGKNTEAFF
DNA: TGTGCCACCAGCGGCGTTAGGGGTAAGAACACTGAAGCTTTCTTT

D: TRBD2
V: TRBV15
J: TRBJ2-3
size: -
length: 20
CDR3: CATSRGVGGRGTLGTDTQYF
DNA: TGTGCCACCAGCAGAGGTGTTGGCGGGAGGGGGACTCTCGGCACAGATACGCAGTATTTT

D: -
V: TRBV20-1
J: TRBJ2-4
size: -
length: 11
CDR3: CSVMQGGIQYF
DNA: TGCAGTGTCATGCAGGGGGGCATTCAGTACTTC

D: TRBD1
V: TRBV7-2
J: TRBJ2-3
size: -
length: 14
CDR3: CASSRTGGPDTQYF
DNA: TGTGCCAGCAGCCGTACAGGGGGCCCAGATACGCAGTATTTT

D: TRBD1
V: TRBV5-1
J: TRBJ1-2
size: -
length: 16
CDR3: CASSLESEAGGHGYTF
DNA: TGCGCCAGCAGCTTGGAATCGGAAGCAGGGGGGCATGGCTACACCTTC

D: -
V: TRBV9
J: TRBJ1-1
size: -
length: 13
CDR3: CASSWGENTEAFF
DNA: TGTGCCAGCAGCTGGGGGGAAAACACTGAAGCTTTCTTT

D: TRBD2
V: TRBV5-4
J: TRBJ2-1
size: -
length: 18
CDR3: CASSPGGFATGNYNEQFF
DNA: TGTGCCAGCAGCCCGGGGGGGTTTGCGACGGGTAACTACAATGAGCAGTTCTTC

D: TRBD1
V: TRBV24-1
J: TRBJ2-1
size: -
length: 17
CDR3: CATSDFVAGQGADEQFF
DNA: TGTGCCACCAGTGATTTTGTGGCGGGACAGGGTGCCGATGAGCAGTTCTTC

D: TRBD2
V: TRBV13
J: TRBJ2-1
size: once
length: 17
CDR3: CASSQGLAGAFGNEQFF
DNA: TGTGCCAGCAGCCAGGGACTAGCGGGAGCCTTTGGGAATGAGCAGTTCTTC

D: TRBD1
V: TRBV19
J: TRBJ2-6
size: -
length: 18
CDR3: CASSIGTGLFSGANVLTF
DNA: TGTGCCAGTAGTATAGGGACAGGCCTTTTCTCTGGGGCCAACGTCCTGACTTTC

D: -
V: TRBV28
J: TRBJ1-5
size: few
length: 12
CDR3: CASSSTSQPQHF
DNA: TGTGCCAGCAGTTCGACAAGTCAGCCCCAGCATTTT

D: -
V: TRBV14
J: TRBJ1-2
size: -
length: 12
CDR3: CASSLGGYGYTF
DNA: TGTGCCAGCAGCCTAGGGGGTTATGGCTACACCTTC

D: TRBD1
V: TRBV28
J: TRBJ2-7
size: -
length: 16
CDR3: CASSWTGGFLTYEQYF
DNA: TGTGCCAGCAGTTGGACAGGGGGTTTCCTTACCTACGAGCAGTACTTC

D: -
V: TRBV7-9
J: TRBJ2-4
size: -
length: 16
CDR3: CASRNAGDGFENIQYF
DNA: TGTGCCAGCAGAAATGCAGGGGACGGGTTTGAAAACATTCAGTACTTC

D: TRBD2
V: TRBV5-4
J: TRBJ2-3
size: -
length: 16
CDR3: CASSLGTSGSTDTQYF
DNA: TGTGCCAGCAGCTTGGGGACTAGCGGGAGTACAGATACGCAGTATTTT

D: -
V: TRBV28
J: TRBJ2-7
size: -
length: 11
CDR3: CASSLEYEQYF
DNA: TGTGCCAGCAGTTTAGAGTACGAGCAGTACTTC

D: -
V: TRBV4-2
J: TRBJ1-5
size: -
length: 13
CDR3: CASSQVDSQPQHF
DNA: TGTGCCAGCAGCCAGGTGGACAGTCAGCCCCAGCATTTT

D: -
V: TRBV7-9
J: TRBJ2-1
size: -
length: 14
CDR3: CASSRLGLSNEQFF
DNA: TGTGCCAGCAGCCGACTTGGACTCTCCAATGAGCAGTTCTTC

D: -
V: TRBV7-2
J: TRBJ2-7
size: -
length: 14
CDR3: CASGITGGPYEQYF
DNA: TGTGCCAGCGGGATTACTGGAGGGCCTTACGAGCAGTACTTC

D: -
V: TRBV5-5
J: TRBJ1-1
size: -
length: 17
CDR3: CASSLQGPPPGDTEAFF
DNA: TGTGCCAGCAGCTTACAGGGTCCTCCTCCCGGAGACACTGAAGCTTTCTTT

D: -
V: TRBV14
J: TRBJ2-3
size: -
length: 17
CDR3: CASSHSPRSTRTDTQYF
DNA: TGTGCCAGCAGCCATAGCCCCCGAAGCACTCGCACAGATACGCAGTATTTT

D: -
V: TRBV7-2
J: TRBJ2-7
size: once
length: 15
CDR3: CASSLSSGNTYEQYF
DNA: TGTGCCAGCAGCTTAAGTAGCGGTAATACCTACGAGCAGTACTTC

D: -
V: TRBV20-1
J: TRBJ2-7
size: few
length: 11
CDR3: CSVRQAYEQYF
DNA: TGCAGTGTTAGACAGGCATACGAGCAGTACTTC